This T cell receptor (beta chain) came from a study of OX40 agonist ivuxolimab in advanced cancers. For context, the study as a whole: Ivuxolimab, which targeted the costimulatory receptor OX40 (CD134), was an agonistic, fully human IgG2 monoclonal antibody. Patients were allowed to have had prior anti-PD-1, anti-PD-L1 or anti-CTLA-4 therapy, and roughly 40% of the dose-escalation patients had previously received checkpoint inhibitors. Partial responses occurred in three dose-escalation patients: two with cutaneous melanoma and one with hepatocellular carcinoma. Peripheral TCRbeta sequencing was intended to test whether TCR sequence diversity was altered and clonal T-cell expansion was caused by ivuxolimab. The monotherapy dose-escalation portion (N ≈ 50 patients) of the phase I ivuxolimab trial is reported in the paper. In the dose-escalation cohort, roughly 82% of patients were male, and the mean age was roughly 56 years with a range of roughly 20 to 85. Among the approximately 54 dose-escalation patients, approximately 20 had hepatocellular carcinoma, approximately 15 melanoma, 9 renal cell carcinoma and 9 head and neck cancer. Intravenous ivuxolimab was administered to patients every 2 weeks at six dose levels: 0.01, 0.1, 0.3, 1.5, 3 and 10 mg/kg. General study outcomes and caveats: After ivuxolimab, expanded clones were on average more numerous among CD8+ T cells than among CD4+ T cells. At doses from 0.1 to 3.0 mg/kg, clonal expansion was seen in both CD4+ and CD8+ blood T cells between baseline and week 6. Low levels of normalized T-cell clonal expansion were also seen in some nonresponding patients. In partial responders in the 0.1-3.0 mg/kg groups, normalized peripheral clonal expansion was found to be among the lowest, especially among CD8+ T cells. Which antigens the clonally expanded peripheral T cells were specific for was not determined.

Genomic DNA was isolated from the sorted cells so that the TCRbeta CDR3 region could be sequenced. The immunoSEQ Assay was used to sequence the TCRbeta CDR3 regions. The table was pulled from immuneACCESS by TCRdb, which kept in-frame rearrangements only. Such tables lose some clones; where checked, under half of the loss comes from unresolved V genes, and the rest has no known cause. Within this sample are some 70,000 clones, with almost 85% of them counted one time only. Jointly, the top ten make up 2.1% of the sample. Per the germline V gene, SGDLS is the CDR1 and YYNGEE is the CDR2. V lost 1 base and J lost 1 base, and the count of bases not matched to a germline gene is 2. There are 15 amino acids in the CDR3, from cysteine to phenylalanine inclusive. Only the CDR3 region is kept as DNA, spanning 45 bases read in frame from base 1. Patients with a history of autoimmune disease or receiving systemic immunosuppression were excluded from the trial. Peripheral blood for TCR sequencing was collected from all dose cohorts at baseline, on cycle 4 day 1, and on cycle 7 day 1. The samples were drawn from a first-in-human, open-label, multicenter phase I dose-escalation trial of ivuxolimab. The trial enrolled adults with locally advanced or metastatic head and neck squamous cell, hepatocellular, melanoma or renal cell carcinoma. Before TCR sequencing, CD4+ T cells and CD8+ T cells were sorted from peripheral blood as separate populations.

A note on this clone: Its antigen is still unknown. No base-level quality is on record; no much larger clone is a single base apart.

The source was CD4+ or CD8+ T cells sorted from blood, collected in a trial of the OX40 agonist ivuxolimab. This receptor was obtained from an adult with an advanced solid tumor such as melanoma, head and neck, liver or kidney cancer. Recombination connected TRBV9 to TRBJ2-5, with 9 bases in between that match TRBD2. The DNA reads TGTGCCAGCAGCGTAATAGCGGGGGCCCAAGAGACCCAGTACTTC. This is translated as CASSVIAGAQETQYF.